This T cell receptor (beta chain) was observed in a study of T cells in Graves' hyperthyroidism and ophthalmopathy. Study-level background: Peripheral blood specimens were obtained at initial diagnosis, prior to any treatment.

This clonotype was recorded a few times. Its specificity is unknown. TCR beta CDR3 regions were amplified from RNA transcripts. An initial round of RT-PCR targeting the TCR CDR3 relied on the HTBI primer set. TCRdb recomputed calls from the multiplex PCR reads with MiXCR, one row per CDR3 protein. The table includes under 300,000 distinct CDR3 sequences, over 20% detected once. Study-wide results and caveats: The model forecast ophthalmopathy, anticipating it by a median around 6.5 months before onset.

Thyroid ultrasound, orbital computed tomography, clinical symptoms, and serum thyroxine and TRAb underpinned diagnoses. Germline CDR1 reads MGHRA; CDR2 reads YSYEKL. The CDR3 runs to 14 residues. Deletions cut 5 bases from V and 7 bases from J, with 15 bases between. This clonotype originated in a man younger than 45 with Graves' ophthalmopathy. The genes are TRBV4-1 and TRBJ2-4; no reliable D call. Sequencing was performed on blood. CDR3 sequence reads: CASSIPGFQNIQYF. The DNA for the CDR3 is TGCGCCAGCAGCATCCCGGGCTTTCAGAACATTCAGTACTTC.